This passage covers 15 T cell receptor beta chains from one sample sequenced in a study of shared clonotypes between healthy human individuals. Profiling relied on immunoSEQ multiplex PCR, and the TCRdb table lists in-frame clones only, not all of them. This sample carries roughly 500,000 clones, around 80% of them seen once, and the ten largest clones take around 11%. Specimen: PBMCs. The receptors originated from a woman aged 40-49 years in good health. Some clones in this sample may be carry-over from other donors' samples.

This rearrangement joins TRBV19 to TRBJ1-2; no firm D call. CDR3 length: 13 amino acids. The V gene's germline CDR1 is LNHDA and CDR2 SQIVND (reference sequence). Trimming removed 7 bases from V and 2 bases from J, with 11 bases in between. This CDR3 is CASTLSANYGYTF. CDR3 nucleotide sequence: TGTGCCAGTACCCTATCTGCGAACTATGGCTACACCTTC.

This clone was counted a single time. This rearrangement joins TRBV13 to TRBJ1-2; 7 positions agree with TRBD1. The germline gives CDR1 PRHDT, CDR2 FYEKMQ (reference sequence). The CDR3 is made up of 14 amino acids. The ends lost 5 bases at V and 8 bases at J; junction bases unmatched: 11. The CDR3 DNA is TGTGCCAGCAGCCGGCGGGACAGATGGGACGGCTACACCTTC. It yields the protein CASSRRDRWDGYTF.

This chain joins TRBV9 and TRBJ2-7, with TRBD2 matching over 10 bases. The CDR3 contains 15 residues. Germline V lookup: CDR1 SGDLS, CDR2 YYNGEE. V trimming: 4 bases; J trimming: 5 bases; junction bases outside the gene matches: 9. CDR3 region: CASSRTSGYFHEQYF. In DNA form, the CDR3 reads TGTGCCAGCAGCCGGACTAGCGGATATTTTCACGAGCAGTACTTC.

The chain couples TRBV5-6 to TRBJ1-2, with 9 bases matching TRBD1. The CDR3 sequence is 15 residues long. The germline CDR1 and CDR2 sequences are SGHDT and YYEEEE. V lost 3 bases, J lost 4 bases, and 7 bases stayed unmatched. In nucleotides, the CDR3 is TGTGCCAGCAGCTGGGCCCCGACAGGGGGCTATGGCTACACCTTC. Amino acid sequence: CASSWAPTGGYGYTF.

This clone was recorded once. This rearrangement joins TRBV6-1 to TRBJ2-1; D perhaps matches TRBD2 (7 bases). Germline V lookup: CDR1 MNHNS, CDR2 SASEGT. The CDR3 has 16 amino acids. V lost 3 bases, J lost 3 bases, and 15 bases lay in between. The CDR3 sequence is CASSDGGGGHYNEQFF. In nucleotides, the CDR3 is TGTGCCAGCAGTGATGGGGGAGGGGGACACTACAATGAGCAGTTCTTC.

The chain recombines TRBV7-3 with TRBJ2-7, with D perhaps matching TRBD2 (5 bases). The CDR3 spans 13 residues. Trimming took 0 bases from V and 3 from J, leaving 6 bases between them. Per the germline V gene, CDR1 is SGHTA and CDR2 is FQGTGA. CDR3 loop: CASSLTRDYEQYF. The DNA of the CDR3 is TGTGCCAGCAGCTTAACTCGGGACTACGAGCAGTACTTC.

This clone was detected only a few times. DNA of the CDR3: TGTGCCAGCAGCTCGGACAGGGCGGACACTGAAGCTTTCTTT. It translates to CASSSDRADTEAFF. The chain couples TRBV7-8 to TRBJ1-1; 8 nucleotides line up with TRBD1. This CDR3 contains 14 residues. V gave up 4 bases and J gave up 3 bases; unmatched junction bases: 4. The germline gives CDR1 SGHVS, CDR2 FQNEAQ.

The gene calls are TRBV5-3 and TRBJ1-2; possible D gene TRBD1, 5 bases. TRBV5-3 is recorded as an ORF, its role being uncertain. With 8 bases removed from V and 5 bases from J, the gap between germline ends came to 19 bases. CDR3 length: 14 residues. This chain's CDR3 is CASSLSGTDYGYTF. The CDR3 bases are TGTGCCAGCAGCCTCAGCGGGACGGATTATGGCTACACCTTC.

This chain links TRBV7-2 with TRBJ2-1; TRBD2 matches 7 bases. V lost 3 bases to trimming and J lost 7 bases; unmatched junction nucleotides: 6. CDR1 is SGHTA and CDR2 is FQGNSA in the germline V gene. The CDR3 is made up of 14 amino acids. The CDR3 is CASSFGGSLNEQFF. The CDR3 DNA sequence: TGTGCCAGCAGCTTCGGCGGGAGCTTGAATGAGCAGTTCTTC. Looking up the rest from reference TRBV7-2 and TRBJ2-1 gives the full variable domain: GAGVSQSPSNKVTEKGKDVELRCDPISGHTALYWYRQSLGQGLEFLIYFQGNSAPDKSGLPSDRFSAERTGGSVSTLTIQRTQQEDSAVYLCASSFGGSLNEQFFGPGTRLTVL.

The V and J genes are TRBV15 and TRBJ1-4; no clear D gene. The V and J ends lost 0 bases and 3 bases respectively, with 8 bases between them. CDR1 LNHNV and CDR2 YYDKDF come from the germline V gene (reference sequence). This CDR3 spans 15 amino acids. CDR3 in DNA: TGTGCCACCAGCAGAGATTTTGGCTCTAATGAAAAACTGTTTTTT. This gives the protein CATSRDFGSNEKLFF.

The chain joins TRBV4-3 to TRBJ2-2; 10 bases are shared with TRBD1. From germline, CDR1 is LGHNA and CDR2 YSLEER. This CDR3 spans 17 amino acids. J lost 7 bases, V lost 3 bases, and 11 bases had no gene match. The CDR3 here is CASSQTSGTGVIGELFF. The CDR3 DNA reads as TGCGCCAGCAGCCAGACCTCCGGGACAGGGGTTATCGGGGAGCTGTTTTTT.

A note on this clone: The junction departs from germline at one end; a sequencing error may be responsible. This chain links TRBV5-1 with TRBJ1-5; a possible D gene is TRBD1 (6 bases). Per the germline V gene, CDR1 is SGHRS and CDR2 is YFSETQ. CDR3 size: 15 residues. DNA of the CDR3: TGCGCCAGCAGCTTGTCCGGGGGCAGCAATCAGCCCAAGCATTTT. Translation: CASSLSGGSNQPKHF.

This chain joins TRBV13 and TRBJ2-3, with D perhaps TRBD2 (5 bases). This CDR3 comprises 16 residues. The germline V and J ends were trimmed by 4 bases and 2 bases, with 16 bases remaining between them. CDR1 PRHDT and CDR2 FYEKMQ come from the germline V gene (reference sequence). CDR3 DNA: TGTGCCAGCAGCTCGGCCCCCAGCGGACCCACAGATACGCAGTATTTT. This translates into CASSSAPSGPTDTQYF. The variable domain in full, completed from reference TRBV13 and TRBJ2-3, reads AAGVIQSPRHLIKEKRETATLKCYPIPRHDTVYWYQQGPGQDPQFLISFYEKMQSDKGSIPDRFSAQQFSDYHSELNMSSLELGDSALYFCASSSAPSGPTDTQYFGPGTRLTVL.

V usage is TRBV7-2 and J usage is TRBJ2-5, with D maybe TRBD2 (6 bases). Germline CDR1 reads SGHTA; CDR2 reads FQGNSA. V was pared by 7 bases and J by 3 bases, with 12 bases between. The CDR3 is 13 residues long. This CDR3 is CASNSGGEETQYF. The CDR3 coding sequence is TGTGCCAGCAACTCCGGGGGTGAAGAGACCCAGTACTTC.

This clone was counted a single time. The gene calls are TRBV5-5 and TRBJ1-5; no definite D call. The CDR3 sequence is 16 residues long. The germline V and J ends were trimmed by 0 bases and 0 bases, with 10 bases remaining between them. Germline CDR1 SGHKS, CDR2 YYEKEE (reference sequence). The DNA of the CDR3 is TGTGCCAGCAGCTTGGGTGGTGGGCGTAGCAATCAGCCCCAGCATTTT. Translating gives CASSLGGGRSNQPQHF.